The 27 T cell receptor beta chains given below trace back to one sample, sequenced in a study of cytomegalovirus exposure and HLA in healthy donors. The PCR had 60 Vbeta and 13 Jbeta primers. Measured with immunoSEQ multiplex PCR; TCRdb has only the in-frame clones, and not every one. The data hold 89,000 or so clones, with around four fifths observed a single time. Sequenced input: PBMCs. All receptors come from a woman between 18 and 29 years old in good health and CMV-seropositive.

The CDR3 region is CASSLGRWNTGELFF. DNA of the CDR3: TGTGCCAGCAGCTTGGGGCGGTGGAACACCGGGGAGCTGTTTTTT. This sequence joins TRBV5-8 and TRBJ2-2; D call uncertain. Germline V gene data show CDR1 as SGHTS and CDR2 as YDEGEE. Deletions cut 0 bases from V and 1 base from J, with 7 bases between. The CDR3 spans 15 residues.

This CDR3 is CASSLVWAGYPGRYEKLFF. CDR3 DNA sequence: TGTGCCAGCAGCTTAGTGTGGGCCGGGTACCCTGGGAGGTATGAAAAACTGTTTTTT. The rearrangement links TRBV7-9 to TRBJ1-4, with D unclear. The CDR3 runs 19 residues. V was cut by 1 base and J by 6 bases, with 24 bases left in between. CDR1 and CDR2 from the germline V gene are SEHNR and FQNEAQ (reference sequence). Supplemented by reference TRBV7-9 and TRBJ1-4, the full variable domain reads DTGVSQNPRHKITKRGQNVTFRCDPISEHNRLYWYRQTLGQGPEFLTYFQNEAQLEKSRLLSDRFSAERPKGSFSTLEIQRTEQGDSAMYLCASSLVWAGYPGRYEKLFFGSGTQLSVL.

The gene calls are TRBV18 and TRBJ2-5; 7 nucleotides line up with TRBD2. V shed 1 base and J 5 bases; nucleotides not matched to a gene: 10. CDR3 length equals 16 residues. Looked up from germline, CDR1 is KGHSH and CDR2 is LQKENI. In DNA form, the CDR3 reads TGTGCCAGCTCACCACGCGCGGGAGTTGAGGGGGAGACCCAGTACTTC. It translates to CASSPRAGVEGETQYF. The full variable domain, in which reference TRBV18 and TRBJ2-5 provide the parts outside the CDR3, is NAGVMQNPRHLVRRRGQEARLRCSPMKGHSHVYWYRQLPEEGLKFMVYLQKENIIDESGMPKERFSAEFPKEGPSILRIQQVVRGDSAAYFCASSPRAGVEGETQYFGPGTRLLVL.

V usage is TRBV6-6 and J usage is TRBJ2-7; a possible D gene is TRBD1 (6 bases). Trimming pared 2 bases from V and 1 base from J, leaving 9 bases between. The CDR3 totals 14 residues. Per the germline V gene, CDR1 is MNHNY and CDR2 is SVGAGI (reference sequence). CDR3 loop: CASSYLTGSYEQYF. CDR3 in DNA: TGTGCCAGCAGTTACCTGACAGGTTCCTACGAGCAGTACTTC.

J is TRBJ2-2 and V is TRBV18; 12 nucleotides agree with TRBD1. The CDR3 loop spans 15 amino acids. The junction had 3 bases not matched to a gene; V was cut back by 3 bases and J by 7 bases. In germline, CDR1 is KGHSH, CDR2 LQKENI. CDR3: CASSPGQGALGELFF. The DNA of the CDR3 is TGTGCCAGCTCACCGGGACAGGGGGCTCTCGGGGAGCTGTTTTTT. The variable domain in full, with the rest retrieved from reference TRBV18 and TRBJ2-2, is NAGVMQNPRHLVRRRGQEARLRCSPMKGHSHVYWYRQLPEEGLKFMVYLQKENIIDESGMPKERFSAEFPKEGPSILRIQQVVRGDSAAYFCASSPGQGALGELFFGEGSRLTVL.

This clone was observed a few times. The rearrangement joins TRBV19 to TRBJ1-5; D gene unclear. The germline gives CDR1 LNHDA, CDR2 SQIVND (reference sequence). This CDR3 region has 14 residues. V was pared by 5 bases and J by 2 bases, with 10 bases between. The CDR3 DNA reads TGTGCCAGTAGTCCGGAGGGAGGCAATCAGCCCCAGCATTTT. This encodes CASSPEGGNQPQHF.

The chain couples TRBV14 to TRBJ2-7, with D tentatively TRBD2 (6 bases). The CDR3 consists of 15 residues. In germline, CDR1 is SGHDN, CDR2 FVKESK. V was shortened by 4 bases and J by 4 bases, with 17 bases between the two germline ends. The CDR3 is CASSPPGGRGYEQYF. Written as DNA, the CDR3 is TGTGCCAGCAGCCCACCCGGGGGACGAGGGTACGAGCAGTACTTC.

The chain carries TRBV9 and TRBJ2-1; 7 nucleotides align to TRBD1. J lost 6 bases, V lost 2 bases, and 5 bases had no gene match. The germline V gene has CDR1 SGDLS and CDR2 YYNGEE. The CDR3 is 14 amino acids. Written as DNA, the CDR3 is TGTGCCAGCAGCGTTGGCCAGGGGGTCAATGAGCAGTTCTTC. It encodes CASSVGQGVNEQFF.

The chain is built from TRBV9 and TRBJ2-7; a possible D gene is TRBD2 (5 bases). In germline, CDR1 is SGDLS, CDR2 YYNGEE. V was shortened by 3 bases and J by 6 bases, with 13 bases between the two germline ends. The CDR3 spans 13 residues. CDR3 bases: TGTGCCAGCAGCGACGAGGGTCTGGGCGAGCAGTACTTC. As protein: CASSDEGLGEQYF.

V usage is TRBV6-5 and J usage is TRBJ1-1; D is perhaps TRBD1 (5 bases). CDR1 and CDR2 (germline): MNHEY, SVGAGI. This CDR3 is 14 amino acids long. V shed 0 bases and J shed 12 bases, with 17 bases lying between them. The chain's CDR3 is CASSYSMGGFETFF. The DNA of the CDR3 is TGTGCCAGCAGTTACTCTATGGGGGGGTTTGAGACTTTCTTT.

This chain links TRBV27 with TRBJ2-7, with 8 bases lining up with TRBD1. Germline CDR1 is MNHEY and CDR2 is SMNVEV (reference sequence). The CDR3 contains 13 residues. Trimming cost V 2 bases and J 5 bases; bases outside gene matches: 2. Written as DNA, the CDR3 is TGTGCCAGCAGTTTACAGGGGGCTAACGAGCAGTACTTC. This gives the protein CASSLQGANEQYF.

This clone appeared a few times. This chain links TRBV6-5 with TRBJ1-1, with a possible D match to TRBD1 (6 bases). This CDR3 region has 13 residues. The germline gives CDR1 MNHEY, CDR2 SVGAGI. The V end lost 6 bases, the J end lost 6 bases, and 14 bases lay between the germline ends. The CDR3 DNA reads as TGTGCCAGCAGATCCGGGACACCCTCTGAAGCTTTCTTT. This sequence encodes CASRSGTPSEAFF.

The chain joins TRBV6-1 to TRBJ2-2; a possible D gene is TRBD2 (5 bases). Germline CDR1 reads MNHNS; CDR2 reads SASEGT. V lost 2 bases and J 8 bases, leaving 6 bases between the germline ends. This CDR3 spans 12 amino acids. The CDR3 DNA follows: TGTGCCAGCAGTGAAAGCGGTGGGGAGCTGTTTTTT. It codes for CASSESGGELFF.

This chain joins TRBV28 and TRBJ1-1, with unresolved D. The CDR3 totals 15 residues. V dropped 2 bases and J dropped 0 bases, with 10 bases sitting between them. Germline lookup yields CDR1 MDHEN and CDR2 SYDVKM. CDR3 in amino acids: CASSLVVQMNTEAFF. Here the CDR3 DNA reads TGTGCCAGCAGTTTAGTTGTCCAGATGAACACTGAAGCTTTCTTT.

V and J are TRBV7-9 and TRBJ2-4; D perhaps matches TRBD2 (5 bases). Looked up from germline, CDR1 is SEHNR and CDR2 is FQNEAQ (reference sequence). With 5 bases removed from V and 8 bases from J, the gap between germline ends came to 13 bases. This CDR3 has 13 residues. This chain's CDR3 is CASSVTGNHIQYF. The CDR3, as DNA: TGTGCCAGCAGCGTTACCGGGAATCACATTCAGTACTTC.

The J gene is TRBJ2-1, the V gene TRBV2; a weak D match, TRBD2 (5 bases). The CDR3 covers 12 residues. Germline assignment: CDR1 SNHLY and CDR2 FYNNEI. V was clipped by 8 bases and J by 9 bases, with 14 bases between them. The CDR3, as DNA: TGTGCCAGCCATGGGGAGTCTGGTGAGCAGTTCTTC. This translates into CASHGESGEQFF.

The chain carries TRBV5-8 and TRBJ2-7, with TRBD2 as a possible D gene (5 bases). CDR3 length: 13 residues. The germline V gene has CDR1 SGHTS and CDR2 YDEGEE. The V end was cut by 0 bases, the J end by 3 bases, with 7 bases between. The CDR3 reads CASSLAEGYEQYF. The CDR3 coding sequence is TGTGCCAGCAGCTTGGCCGAGGGCTACGAGCAGTACTTC.

The chain couples TRBV7-6 to TRBJ2-7; TRBD1 aligns across 8 bases. Germline lookup yields CDR1 SGHVS and CDR2 FNYEAQ. The V and J ends lost 5 bases and 6 bases, in that order; junction bases with no gene match: 9. The CDR3 has 14 amino acids. In nucleotides, the CDR3 is TGTGCCAGCAGCAGAGCCGGGACAGGAGCCGAGCAGTACTTC. Encoded protein: CASSRAGTGAEQYF.

Only one count was recorded for this clone. The V call is TRBV7-6, the J call TRBJ2-2; D ambiguous. Trimming left V 1 base short and J 4 bases short, with 7 bases between. The CDR3 sequence is 14 residues long. From germline, CDR1 is SGHVS and CDR2 FNYEAQ. The CDR3 is CASSLVVSTGELFF. The DNA for the CDR3 is TGTGCCAGCAGCTTAGTTGTCAGCACCGGGGAGCTGTTTTTT.

The rearrangement uses TRBV10-2 and TRBJ1-2; D not certain. CDR3 length: 13 amino acids. The germline V gene encodes CDR1 WSHSY and CDR2 SAAADI. With 5 bases removed from V and 2 bases from J, the gap between germline ends came to 9 bases. The CDR3 sequence is CASSREDNYGYTF. CDR3 in DNA: TGCGCCAGCAGTAGGGAGGACAACTATGGCTACACCTTC.

This chain uses TRBV4-1 with TRBJ2-7; 8 nucleotides align to TRBD2. The CDR3 runs 16 residues. With V trimmed by 4 bases and J by 3 bases, 11 bases remained unmatched. CDR1 and CDR2 (germline): MGHRA, YSYEKL. The CDR3 sequence is CASSPDGGGRSYEQYF. The CDR3 region has the DNA TGCGCCAGCAGCCCCGACGGCGGCGGGAGGAGCTACGAGCAGTACTTC.

The rearrangement uses TRBV19 and TRBJ1-3; no clear D gene. The CDR3 is 16 amino acids. Between the trimmed V and J ends, which lost 4 bases and 0 bases, there was a span of 13 bases. Germline V gene data show CDR1 as LNHDA and CDR2 as SQIVND (reference sequence). The CDR3 nucleotides are TGTGCCAGTAGTAGCTTGGGAGCTACCTCTGGAAACACCATATATTTT. Translated, it gives CASSSLGATSGNTIYF.

The rearrangement uses TRBV19 and TRBJ2-4, with D possibly being TRBD1 (6 bases). The CDR3 extends over 16 amino acids. Germline loops: CDR1 LNHDA, CDR2 SQIVND (reference sequence). V gave up 4 bases and J gave up 4 bases, with 17 bases separating them. CDR3 protein: CASSSQTGRVKNIQYF. The DNA for the CDR3 is TGTGCCAGTAGTAGCCAGACAGGTAGGGTGAAAAACATTCAGTACTTC.

The chain employs TRBV5-1 and TRBJ2-7, with 11 bases lining up with TRBD2. Per the germline V gene, CDR1 is SGHRS and CDR2 is YFSETQ. The CDR3 runs to 17 residues. V gave up 0 bases and J gave up 3 bases; unmatched junction bases: 8. The CDR3 spells CASSLAASGRYFYEQYF. The CDR3 coding sequence is TGCGCCAGCAGCTTGGCCGCTAGCGGGAGGTATTTCTACGAGCAGTACTTC.

The genes are TRBV6-5 and TRBJ2-1; 10 bases are a match to TRBD2. This CDR3 comprises 13 residues. Per the germline V gene, CDR1 is MNHEY and CDR2 is SVGAGI. Trimming at V came to 5 bases and at J to 16 bases, leaving 11 bases not matched to a gene. CDR3 nucleotides: TGTGCCAGCAGTCGCACCCAAGGGACTAGCGAATTCTTC. Its translation: CASSRTQGTSEFF.

This chain links TRBV5-1 with TRBJ2-7; D is perhaps TRBD1 (5 bases). Germline V gene data show CDR1 as SGHRS and CDR2 as YFSETQ. V shed 1 base and J shed 6 bases, with 14 bases lying between them. CDR3 size: 14 residues. The CDR3 DNA reads as TGCGCCAGCAGCTTGCGGCAGGGAAGATCCGAGCAGTACTTC. Amino acid sequence: CASSLRQGRSEQYF.

The V and J genes are TRBV5-6 and TRBJ2-2, with 7 bases that match TRBD2. The germline CDR1 and CDR2 sequences are SGHDT and YYEEEE. The length of the CDR3 is 14 residues. V gave up 1 base and J gave up 7 bases; unmatched junction bases: 4. CDR3 sequence: CASSLLLAVGELFF. In nucleotides, the CDR3 is TGTGCCAGCAGCTTGTTGCTAGCGGTCGGGGAGCTGTTTTTT.